Each of the 9 T cell receptor beta chains below was sequenced from the same sample in a study of blood T cell repertoires in COVID-19. Method: immunoSEQ multiplex PCR; TCRdb's copy keeps in-frame clones and lacks some. The table includes about 170,000 clones, about 86% detected once. Specimen: peripheral blood. The receptor source for this set is a human donor with acute or convalescent COVID-19. The donor label of this sample is uncertain.

CDR3 in amino acids: CASTHGGARPFF. CDR3 sequence (DNA): TGTGCCAGCACCCATGGGGGGGCGAGGCCTTTCTTT. V gene TRBV28 combines with J gene TRBJ1-1, with D perhaps TRBD1 (6 bases). Germline V lookup: CDR1 MDHEN, CDR2 SYDVKM. The V end was cut by 7 bases, the J end by 12 bases, with 18 bases between. This CDR3 is 12 amino acids long.

A remark on this clone: This CDR3 is missing its conserved last phenylalanine or tryptophan, likely due to a read error. The DNA is omitted, as the CDR3 cannot be located on it reliably, and the CDR3 follows TCRdb's listing. The CDR3 region is CASSIQEVRDSRYFY. The V call is TRBV19, the J call TRBJ1-3; TRBD1, as called in the table, went unchecked against the DNA. The CDR3 spans 15 residues, counting both ends. CDR1 and CDR2 (germline): LNHDA, SQIVND (reference sequence).

The chain links TRBV5-4 to TRBJ2-3, with 10 bases that match TRBD1. This CDR3 is 18 amino acids long. The V gene end was trimmed by 4 bases and the J gene end by 0 bases; junction bases not matched to a gene: 11. CDR1 and CDR2 (germline): SGHNT, YYREEE (reference sequence). DNA of the CDR3: TGTGCCAGCAGCCGTGACAGGGGGCGTGGATCTAGCACAGATACGCAGTATTTT. Its protein is CASSRDRGRGSSTDTQYF. Drawing the rest from reference TRBV5-4 and TRBJ2-3, the complete variable domain is ETGVTQSPTHLIKTRGQQVTLRCSSQSGHNTVSWYQQALGQGPQFIFQYYREEENGRGNFPPRFSGLQFPNYSSELNVNALELDDSALYLCASSRDRGRGSSTDTQYFGPGTRLTVL.

The DNA for the CDR3 is TGTGCCAGTAGTATGGGGTCTACTAGAGCCAAAAACATTCAGTACTTC. Residues: CASSMGSTRAKNIQYF. The chain links TRBV19 to TRBJ2-4, with a possible D match to TRBD2 (5 bases). Germline CDR1 and CDR2: LNHDA and SQIVND (reference sequence). Trimming shortened V by 3 bases and J by 0 bases, and 12 bases separated the two germline ends. This CDR3 region has 16 residues. The whole variable domain, filled in from reference TRBV19 and TRBJ2-4, reads DGGITQSPKYLFRKEGQNVTLSCEQNLNHDAMYWYRQDPGQGLRLIYYSQIVNDFQKGDIAEGYSVSREKKESFPLTVTSAQKNPTAFYLCASSMGSTRAKNIQYFGAGTRLSVL.

The rearrangement uses TRBV5-4 and TRBJ1-4; TRBD1 matches 9 bases. V dropped 4 bases and J dropped 6; count of bases not matched to a gene: 7. Per the germline V gene, CDR1 is SGHNT and CDR2 is YYREEE (reference sequence). This CDR3 has 15 residues. This chain's CDR3 is CASSHGDRDDEKLFF. The CDR3 nucleotides are TGTGCCAGCAGCCATGGGGACAGGGATGATGAAAAACTGTTTTTT. The whole variable domain, filled in from reference TRBV5-4 and TRBJ1-4, reads ETGVTQSPTHLIKTRGQQVTLRCSSQSGHNTVSWYQQALGQGPQFIFQYYREEENGRGNFPPRFSGLQFPNYSSELNVNALELDDSALYLCASSHGDRDDEKLFFGSGTQLSVL.

The chain is built from TRBV6-6 and TRBJ2-3; 7 positions match TRBD1. V was clipped by 6 bases and J by 0 bases; unmatched bases: 3. The CDR3 spans 14 residues. CDR1 MNHNY and CDR2 SVGAGI come from the germline V gene (reference sequence). CDR3 sequence reads: CASRPGQSTDTQYF. The CDR3 DNA is TGTGCCAGCAGACCGGGACAGAGCACAGATACGCAGTATTTT.

This clone was seen a few times. This chain links TRBV19 with TRBJ1-5; 12 bases agree with TRBD1. J lost 4 bases, V lost 1 base, and 2 bases had no gene match. Looked up from germline, CDR1 is LNHDA and CDR2 is SQIVND (reference sequence). This CDR3 region has 16 residues. CDR3 loop: CASSIGDRGLNQPQHF. Here the CDR3 DNA reads TGTGCCAGTAGTATAGGGGACAGGGGGCTGAATCAGCCCCAGCATTTT. The full variable domain, rest sourced from reference TRBV19 and TRBJ1-5, is DGGITQSPKYLFRKEGQNVTLSCEQNLNHDAMYWYRQDPGQGLRLIYYSQIVNDFQKGDIAEGYSVSREKKESFPLTVTSAQKNPTAFYLCASSIGDRGLNQPQHFGDGTRLSIL.

The chain is built from TRBV3-1 (or the pseudogene TRBV3-2) and TRBJ2-1; TRBD2 matches at 7 bases. V shed 10 bases and J 6 bases; nucleotides not matched to a gene: 9. The CDR3 has 13 residues. Germline values: CDR1 LGHDT, CDR2 YNNKEL (reference sequence). The CDR3 is CATGRASTNEQFF. For the CDR3, the DNA is TGTGCCACAGGGAGGGCCAGTACCAATGAGCAGTTCTTC.

This clone appeared once. This chain uses TRBV2 with TRBJ2-7; D call uncertain. The CDR3 covers 14 residues. The germline V and J ends were trimmed by 8 bases and 3 bases, with 17 bases remaining between them. Germline values: CDR1 SNHLY, CDR2 FYNNEI. CDR3 coding DNA: TGTGCCAGCCAACCGGGTTCCTTCATCTACGAGCAGTACTTC. Residues: CASQPGSFIYEQYF.